This is a list of T cell receptor beta chains from one sample in a study of blood T cell repertoires in COVID-19. The repertoire was sequenced with immunoSEQ multiplex PCR; TCRdb's copy has only in-frame clones and lacks some. Among about 200,000 clones listed, roughly 90% were seen once. Sequenced sample: peripheral blood. The receptors were gathered from a man aged 40-50 years with acute or convalescent COVID-19. The conserved cysteine and the conserved F or W are not part of the CDR3 here. Expanded clones get a size class; other rows say once, few or many, or leave the size out.

TRBJ1-4 | . | TRBV20-1 | SAFVVEKLF
TRBJ1-1 | . | TRBV14 | ASSQGQGNTEAF
TRBJ2-1 | . | TRBV6-2/TRBV6-3 | ASSYVDPEYNEQF
TRBJ1-1 | . | TRBV10-3 | AISPPGPGGAF
TRBJ2-3 | . | TRBV6-5 | ASSYSGQTTDTQY
TRBJ2-3 | . | TRBV7-9 | ASSQRSGDTQY
TRBJ1-3 | . | TRBV24-1 | ATDPGQGVKNSGNTIY
TRBJ2-7 | few | TRBV7-9 | ASSLERLTYEQY
TRBJ1-2 | . | TRBV5-8 | ASSFTVVSGYT
TRBJ1-4 | once | TRBV6-6 | ASRGANEKLF
TRBJ2-5 | once | TRBV6-2/TRBV6-3 | ASSYGPEETQY
TRBJ1-1 | . | TRBV2 | ASSAWTSYTEAF
TRBJ2-1 | . | TRBV4-3 | ASSQVSPLAGQYNEQF
TRBJ1-4 | . | TRBV5-1 | ASSLAGQRNEKLF
TRBJ1-3 | . | TRBV28 | ASSGPSGNTIY
TRBJ1-4 | . | TRBV28 | ASSSRATNEKLF
TRBJ2-5 | . | TRBV19 | ASSVQGKQETQY
TRBJ1-5 | . | TRBV19 | ASSIRGSNQPQH
TRBJ2-3 | . | TRBV28 | ASSLERLAGVTDTQY
TRBJ1-4 | few | TRBV10-1 | ASSGQTSTTTTNEKLF
TRBJ2-7 | . | TRBV6-5 | ASSYSGASSYEQY
TRBJ2-5 | few | TRBV7-2 | ASSFPGLAGQETQY
TRBJ2-7 | . | TRBV2 | ASSGGAGGLYEQY
TRBJ2-2 | few | TRBV9 | ASSVAGGHTGELF
TRBJ1-2 | . | TRBV19 | ASSITGGNGYT
TRBJ2-7 | . | TRBV30 | AWEMGTGLEQY
TRBJ2-2 | . | TRBV25-1 | ASSELLAGELF
TRBJ2-7 | . | TRBV7-9 | ASSLGDSEQY
TRBJ2-5 | once | TRBV7-9 | ASSSGIAGGQETQY
TRBJ1-1 | . | TRBV5-1 | ASSFVTGDTEAF
TRBJ1-2 | . | TRBV30 | AWSRQGGYGYT
TRBJ2-2 | . | TRBV28 | ASSFGVAGGAGELF
TRBJ2-5 | . | TRBV30 | AWSVQGLAGAETQY
TRBJ1-2 | . | TRBV18 | ASSPPPVARGYGYT
TRBJ2-3 | . | TRBV2 | ASLEWSLESISDTQY
TRBJ2-1 | once | TRBV6-2/TRBV6-3 | ASSSLLAGGFHEQF
TRBJ1-5 | . | TRBV28 | ASTRGVIQPQH
TRBJ2-7 | . | TRBV5-4 | ASSPDRSSYEQY
TRBJ2-3 | . | TRBV3-1/TRBV3-2 | ASRLAGGRADTQY
TRBJ2-7 | . | TRBV2 | ASSDLGQYNEQY
TRBJ1-1 | . | TRBV2 | ASSPETGETEAF
TRBJ2-2 | . | TRBV19 | ASSIKGQGAEGGELF
TRBJ2-7 | . | TRBV6-5 | ASSKGAEQY
TRBJ1-2 | once | TRBV7-9 | ASSLNGPLDGYT
TRBJ2-1 | . | TRBV23-1 | ASPHGGGHNEQF
TRBJ2-1 | . | TRBV5-1 | ASSAPDRGRNEQF